The 26 T cell receptor beta chains below all came from one sample that was sequenced in a study of cytomegalovirus exposure and HLA in healthy donors. The PCR ran on 60 Vbeta and 13 Jbeta primers. This table comes from immunoSEQ multiplex PCR, and its TCRdb copy is limited to in-frame clones, with some not included. The data show under 200,000 clones, with more than 60% seen just once and roughly 6.4% held by the top ten. Sample: PBMCs. These TCRs come from a woman aged 40-49 years in good health and CMV-seropositive.

The rearrangement links TRBV6-5 to TRBJ2-3; TRBD2 is a possible D gene (7 bases). Germline CDR1 is MNHEY and CDR2 is SVGAGI. V lost 2 bases to trimming and J lost 5 bases, with 14 bases between them. The CDR3 has 15 amino acids. This CDR3 is CASSYGGGRRDTQYF. The CDR3 bases are TGTGCCAGCAGTTACGGGGGGGGGCGCCGAGATACGCAGTATTTT.

The chain is built from TRBV6-6 and TRBJ2-5, with 9 bases lining up with TRBD2. The germline CDR1 and CDR2 sequences are MNHNY and SVGAGI (reference sequence). The junction had 3 bases not matched to a gene; V was cut back by 5 bases and J by 2 bases. The CDR3 is 14 amino acids. In DNA form, the CDR3 reads TGTGCCAGCAGTAGCAGCGGGGGGCAAGAGACCCAGTACTTC. This encodes CASSSSGGQETQYF.

The chain has TRBV7-2 and TRBJ1-5; D call uncertain. CDR1 SGHTA and CDR2 FQGNSA come from the germline V gene. The ends were cut back, 1 base at V and 7 bases at J, with 8 bases in the middle. This CDR3 region has 13 residues. This CDR3 is CASSLEGGQPQHF. The DNA of the CDR3 is TGTGCCAGCAGCTTAGAAGGAGGGCAGCCCCAGCATTTT.

This sequence joins TRBV2 and TRBJ1-6; 10 positions agree with TRBD1. The V gene's germline CDR1 is SNHLY and CDR2 FYNNEI. CDR3 length: 15 residues. V was pared by 6 bases and J by 7 bases, with 6 bases of the junction left unmatched. This CDR3 reads CASRFDRGQNSPLHF. The DNA for the CDR3 is TGTGCCAGCAGATTTGACAGGGGGCAAAATTCACCCCTCCACTTT.

The chain employs TRBV2 and TRBJ2-7; possible D gene TRBD2, 6 bases. The V gene's germline CDR1 is SNHLY and CDR2 FYNNEI. The CDR3 sequence is 14 residues long. Trimming cost V 7 bases and J 3 bases, with 16 bases left between them. CDR3 nucleotide sequence: TGTGCCAGCAAGGGGACGGGAGCACTCTACGAGCAGTACTTC. This translates into CASKGTGALYEQYF.

The rearrangement uses TRBV19 and TRBJ1-2, with 9 bases fitting TRBD1. CDR1 LNHDA and CDR2 SQIVND come from the germline V gene (reference sequence). The CDR3 sequence is 12 residues long. The CDR3 coding sequence is TGTGCTTCGCAGGGGACAGGGACTGGCTACACCTTC. This encodes CASQGTGTGYTF.

V is TRBV9 and J is TRBJ1-6; no clear D gene. Germline V CDR1 and CDR2: SGDLS, YYNGEE. Trimming removed 3 bases from V and 10 bases from J, with 11 bases in between. The CDR3 is made up of 13 amino acids. This CDR3 is CASSARGRSPLHF. CDR3 DNA sequence: TGTGCCAGCAGCGCCAGAGGGCGCTCACCCCTCCACTTT. The full variable domain, rest sourced from reference TRBV9 and TRBJ1-6, is DSGVTQTPKHLITATGQRVTLRCSPRSGDLSVYWYQQSLDQGLQFLIQYYNGEERAKGNILERFSAQQFPDLHSELNLSSLELGDSALYFCASSARGRSPLHFGNGTRLTVT.

The V and J genes are TRBV7-9 and TRBJ2-3, with 9 bases fitting TRBD2. After removal of 3 bases from V and 8 bases from J, the junction contained 3 bases not matched to a gene. The CDR3 contains 13 residues. Germline V CDR1 and CDR2: SEHNR, FQNEAQ (reference sequence). The CDR3 DNA reads as TGTGCCAGCAGCTTGCGGGGGGGCCCTACGCAGTATTTT. It yields the protein CASSLRGGPTQYF.

The table lists this clone with a few counts. In DNA form, the CDR3 reads TGCGCCAGCAGCTTGGACGGAGGGGGCTACACCTTC. Residues: CASSLDGGGYTF. The chain is built from TRBV5-1 and TRBJ1-2; D call uncertain. V was pared by 0 bases and J by 8 bases, with 8 bases between. Germline CDR1 reads SGHRS; CDR2 reads YFSETQ. The CDR3 sequence is 12 residues long.

The chain recombines TRBV15 with TRBJ2-1, with 9 positions matching TRBD2. V shed 2 bases and J 8 bases; nucleotides not matched to a gene: 10. Germline V gives CDR1 LNHNV, CDR2 YYDKDF (reference sequence). The CDR3 sequence is 16 residues long. The CDR3 loop is CATSRLGGGAFDEQFF. The CDR3, as DNA: TGTGCCACCAGCAGACTCGGCGGGGGGGCCTTCGATGAGCAGTTCTTC.

This rearrangement joins TRBV7-9 to TRBJ2-5; 14 bases map to TRBD2. J lost 3 bases, V lost 5 bases, and 14 bases had no gene match. The CDR3 totals 19 residues. Germline assignment: CDR1 SEHNR and CDR2 FQNEAQ (reference sequence). CDR3 residues: CASSPRTSGGFIPKETQYF. In DNA, the CDR3 is TGTGCCAGCAGCCCCAGGACTAGCGGGGGGTTTATTCCCAAAGAGACCCAGTACTTC.

The J gene is TRBJ1-2, the V gene TRBV4-2, with TRBD1 as a possible D gene (5 bases). In germline, CDR1 is LGHNA, CDR2 YNFKEQ. The CDR3 loop spans 13 amino acids. V was shortened by 7 bases and J by 3 bases, with 12 bases between the two germline ends. This CDR3 reads CASIYRRYYGYTF. CDR3 nucleotide sequence: TGTGCCAGCATCTACAGGCGGTACTATGGCTACACCTTC.

The genes are TRBV7-2 and TRBJ2-1; D is undetermined. V dropped 4 bases and J dropped 5 bases, with 9 bases sitting between them. Germline CDR1 and CDR2: SGHTA and FQGNSA. The CDR3 runs 13 residues. In nucleotides, the CDR3 is TGTGCCAGCAGCTCAAACCCAGACAATGAGCAGTTCTTC. This encodes CASSSNPDNEQFF. Together with reference TRBV7-2 and TRBJ2-1, the CDR3 gives the full variable domain: GAGVSQSPSNKVTEKGKDVELRCDPISGHTALYWYRQSLGQGLEFLIYFQGNSAPDKSGLPSDRFSAERTGGSVSTLTIQRTQQEDSAVYLCASSSNPDNEQFFGPGTRLTVL.

In the case of this clone: An end of the junction differs from the germline gene, which may be a read error. Other DNA variants within this sample encode the same CDR3. CDR3 DNA sequence: TGTGCCAGCAGAAAACCTAAAACGGGACAGGGGGACAGGTCTCCCTACAACGAGCAGTTCTTC. Translated: CASRKPKTGQGDRSPYNEQFF. V and J are TRBV2 and TRBJ2-1; 11 bases are a match to TRBD1. CDR1 and CDR2 from the germline V gene are SNHLY and FYNNEI. The CDR3 sequence is 21 residues long.

The chain links TRBV30 to TRBJ2-2, with D uncertain. Germline V CDR1 and CDR2: GTSNPN, SVGIG (reference sequence). This CDR3 region has 12 residues. The V gene lost 2 bases and the J gene lost 6 bases, with 7 bases spanning the gap. The CDR3 loop reads CAWSYGSGELFF. The CDR3 DNA is TGTGCCTGGAGTTACGGGTCCGGGGAGCTGTTTTTT.

The chain has TRBV5-3 and TRBJ1-3; D call uncertain. TRBV5-3 is identified as an open reading frame with a role that is uncertain. This CDR3 is 14 amino acids long. Trimming cost V 4 bases and J 1 base, with 9 bases left between them. The CDR3 DNA is TGTGCCAGAAGCCCTAGCAGTTCTGGAAACACCATATATTTT. Amino acid sequence: CARSPSSSGNTIYF.

This clone has just one count. The chain combines TRBV5-8 with TRBJ1-3; TRBD1 matches at 7 bases. The CDR3 runs 19 residues. The junction had 13 bases not matched to a gene; V was cut back by 1 base and J by 0 bases. Per germline, CDR1 SGHTS and CDR2 YDEGEE. The CDR3 region is CASSLSLDRPIDSGNTIYF. CDR3 coding DNA: TGTGCCAGCAGCTTGAGTTTGGACAGGCCAATCGACTCTGGAAACACCATATATTTT.

The chain links TRBV11-1 to TRBJ2-3; D is perhaps TRBD2 (6 bases). V was trimmed by 3 bases and J by 0 bases, leaving 16 bases between them. CDR1 and CDR2 from the germline V gene are SGHAT and FQDESV (reference sequence). CDR3 size: 17 residues. Written as DNA, the CDR3 is TGTGCCAGCAGCTTCTTTATTACGGGGACTAGCACAGATACGCAGTATTTT. Translation gives CASSFFITGTSTDTQYF. Full variable domain (missing parts from reference TRBV11-1 and TRBJ2-3): EAEVAQSPRYKITEKSQAVAFWCDPISGHATLYWYRQILGQGPELLVQFQDESVVDDSQLPKDRFSAERLKGVDSTLKIQPAELGDSAMYLCASSFFITGTSTDTQYFGPGTRLTVL.

The chain has TRBV18 and TRBJ2-3; possible D gene TRBD2, 6 bases. The CDR3 runs 15 residues. Germline CDR1 reads KGHSH; CDR2 reads LQKENI. V was shortened by 3 bases and J by 1 base, with 11 bases between the two germline ends. The CDR3 sequence: CASSPTGTGTDTQYF. In DNA form, the CDR3 reads TGTGCCAGCTCACCTACCGGGACTGGCACAGATACGCAGTATTTT.

This clone was seen only a few times. The gene calls are TRBV9 and TRBJ1-2, with a weak D call TRBD1 (6 bases). The CDR3 runs 13 residues. V was clipped by 2 bases and J by 6 bases, with 11 bases between them. Germline V gives CDR1 SGDLS, CDR2 YYNGEE. As DNA, the CDR3 is TGTGCCAGCAGCGTCCGATCAGGGGATGGCTACACCTTC. Translation: CASSVRSGDGYTF.

As DNA, the CDR3 is TGTGCCAGTAGTGCGGCAGGGTCTAACGAGCAGTACTTC. It codes for CASSAAGSNEQYF. V usage is TRBV19 and J usage is TRBJ2-7, with D perhaps matching TRBD1 (5 bases). CDR1 LNHDA and CDR2 SQIVND come from the germline V gene (reference sequence). The CDR3 covers 13 residues. Trimming took off 5 bases at V and 5 bases at J, with 13 bases between the two ends.

The count of this clone is one. V and J are TRBV6-6 and TRBJ2-7, with 12 bases identical to TRBD1. Germline CDR1 and CDR2: MNHNY and SVGAGI (reference sequence). This CDR3 contains 14 residues. Trimming cost V 6 bases and J 4 bases; bases outside gene matches: 4. The CDR3: CASRGGQGAYEQYF. The CDR3 nucleotides read TGTGCCAGCAGGGGGGGACAGGGGGCTTACGAGCAGTACTTC.

V usage is TRBV7-8 and J usage is TRBJ1-2; 11 bases line up with TRBD1. J was trimmed by 4 bases and V by 5 bases; bases with no gene match: 12. CDR1 and CDR2 from the germline V gene are SGHVS and FQNEAQ. The CDR3 runs 17 residues. The CDR3 spells CASSPRGQGGLSYGYTF. CDR3 sequence (DNA): TGTGCCAGCAGCCCCCGGGGACAGGGGGGCCTTAGCTATGGCTACACCTTC.

The chain is built from TRBV6-5 and TRBJ1-2; D is unclear. The CDR3 sequence is 11 residues long. The germline CDR1 and CDR2 sequences are MNHEY and SVGAGI. Trimming pared 8 bases from V and 6 bases from J, leaving 10 bases between. CDR3: CASGDINGYTF. The CDR3 DNA follows: TGTGCCAGCGGTGACATCAATGGCTACACCTTC.

The rearrangement uses TRBV9 and TRBJ2-5; TRBD1 is a possible D gene (5 bases). Germline loops: CDR1 SGDLS, CDR2 YYNGEE. The V end lost 3 bases, the J end lost 2 bases, and 8 bases lay between the germline ends. This CDR3 region has 13 residues. CDR3 sequence (DNA): TGTGCCAGCAGCGAGGCAGGGCAAGAGACCCAGTACTTC. Protein product: CASSEAGQETQYF.

This clone occurred a few times. The CDR3 loop reads CASSPFWGGHEKLFF. CDR3 DNA sequence: TGTGCCAGCAGTCCCTTTTGGGGAGGCCATGAAAAACTGTTTTTT. The rearrangement uses TRBV27 and TRBJ1-4, with D uncertain. The CDR3 extends over 15 amino acids. CDR1 MNHEY and CDR2 SMNVEV come from the germline V gene (reference sequence). V lost 5 bases and J 6 bases, leaving 16 bases between the germline ends.